Detailed here is one TCR beta chain. As yet, its antigen is unknown. The data are from a study of CD4 T cells in relation to SARS-CoV-2 and coronaviruses. Across the whole study: The HLA restriction of the shared crossreactive spike epitopes was mapped. Overall study findings and caveats: Memory recall responses, not primary responses primed in culture, are what the assay detects. Samples before the pandemic and after infection were not matched within any donor.

CD4+ T cells from unexposed donors were obtained before the COVID-19 pandemic (2011-2018). V was clipped by 4 bases and J by 4 bases, with 14 bases between them. CDR1 is LNHDA, CDR2 SQIVND, per germline (reference sequence). This CDR3 region has 15 residues. Uncultured naive and memory CD4+ T cells supplied DNA for deep TCR-beta sequencing. Using immunoSEQ multiplex PCR, the repertoire was profiled, and TCRdb retains in-frame clones only, with some absent. The sample lists tens of thousands of clones, about 92% seen once, with under 0.25% in the top ten. V and J are TRBV19 and TRBJ1-3; D is undetermined. This TCR was sampled from a human donor in good health. Sequencing used naive CD4+ T cells from PBMCs. Noted subset: naive CD4+ T cells isolated by negative enrichment. This chain's CDR3 is CASSTRTSGGNTIYF. CDR3 in DNA: TGTGCCAGTAGTACCCGGACCTCTGGGGGAAACACCATATATTTT.